This T cell receptor beta chain originates from a study of blood T cell repertoires in COVID-19. Study in general: In each case, the material was cDNA or gDNA derived from T cells, B-cell-depleted T cells, or PBMCs.

Per the original data handling: Estimates of nucleated cell counts were drawn from the amplification of reference gene primers. Data came from immunoSEQ multiplex PCR; TCRdb stores just in-frame clones and leaves some out. For V, J and clone size, that table is used; D and trimming come from the DNA. The sample shows 160,000 or so clones, about four fifths of them seen only once. V dropped 7 bases and J dropped 2; count of bases not matched to a gene: 8. The CDR3 has 15 residues. CDR1 and CDR2 (germline): MDHEN, SYDVKM. The sequence came from a woman aged 60 to 75 with COVID-19, enrolled during active disease. The chain combines TRBV28 with TRBJ1-2; 9 bases line up with TRBD1. The sample consisted of peripheral blood. The CDR3 nucleotides read TGTGCCAGCATTCGAGGACAGGGGTGGAACTATGGCTACACCTTC. Its protein is CASIRGQGWNYGYTF.